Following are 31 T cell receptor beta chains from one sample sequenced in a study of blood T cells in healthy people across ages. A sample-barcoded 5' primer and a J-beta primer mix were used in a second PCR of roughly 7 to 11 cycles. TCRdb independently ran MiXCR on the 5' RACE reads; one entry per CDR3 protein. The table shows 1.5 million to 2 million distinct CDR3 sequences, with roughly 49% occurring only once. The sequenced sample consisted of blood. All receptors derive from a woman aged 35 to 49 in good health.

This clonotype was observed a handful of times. This CDR3 is CASSHFTDTQYF. DNA of the CDR3: TGTGCCAGCAGCCATTTCACAGATACGCAGTATTTT. The rearrangement links TRBV7-2 to TRBJ2-3; D remains unclear. There are 12 residues in the CDR3. The germline V gene encodes CDR1 SGHTA and CDR2 FQGNSA. Trimming stripped 5 bases from V and 2 bases from J, with 5 bases between.

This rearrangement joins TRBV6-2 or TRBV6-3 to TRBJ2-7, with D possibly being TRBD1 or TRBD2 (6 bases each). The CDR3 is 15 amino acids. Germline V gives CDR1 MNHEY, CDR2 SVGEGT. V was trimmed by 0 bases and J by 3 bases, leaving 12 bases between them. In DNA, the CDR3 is TGTGCCAGCAGTTACTCGGCGGGACATCTCTACGAGCAGTACTTC. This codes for CASSYSAGHLYEQYF.

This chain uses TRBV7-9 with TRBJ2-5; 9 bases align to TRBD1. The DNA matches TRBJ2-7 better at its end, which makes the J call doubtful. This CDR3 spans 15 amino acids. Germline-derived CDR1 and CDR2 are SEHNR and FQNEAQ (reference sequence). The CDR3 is CASSPTGGRVYEQYF. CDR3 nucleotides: TGTGCCAGCAGCCCCACAGGGGGCAGAGTCTACGAGCAGTACTTC.

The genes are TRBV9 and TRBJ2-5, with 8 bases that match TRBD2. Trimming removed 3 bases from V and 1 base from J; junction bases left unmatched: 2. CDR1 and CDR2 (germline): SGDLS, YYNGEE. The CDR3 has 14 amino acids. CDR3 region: CASSGLAPQETQYF. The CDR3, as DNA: TGTGCCAGCAGCGGACTAGCGCCCCAAGAGACCCAGTACTTC.

DNA for the CDR3: TGTGCCAGCAGCTCGCTCGGAGAGGGGGAATGGGAGACCCAGTACTTC. This sequence encodes CASSSLGEGEWETQYF. The chain carries TRBV7-6 and TRBJ2-5; a possible D gene is TRBD1 (6 bases). The CDR3 length is 16 residues. V was clipped by 4 bases and J by 5 bases, with 20 bases between them. Germline-derived CDR1 and CDR2 are SGHVS and FNYEAQ.

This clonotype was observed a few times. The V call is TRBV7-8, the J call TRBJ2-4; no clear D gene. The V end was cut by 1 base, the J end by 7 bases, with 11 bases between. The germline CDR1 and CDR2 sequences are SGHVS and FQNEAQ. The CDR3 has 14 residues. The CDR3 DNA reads TGTGCCAGCAGCTTAGACACGGCTCATAACATTCAGTACTTC. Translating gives CASSLDTAHNIQYF.

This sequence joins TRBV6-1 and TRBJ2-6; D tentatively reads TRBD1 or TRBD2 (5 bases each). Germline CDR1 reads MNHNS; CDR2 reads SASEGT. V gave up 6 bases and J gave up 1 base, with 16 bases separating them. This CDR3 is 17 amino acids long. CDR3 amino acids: CASRIGREPSGANVLTF. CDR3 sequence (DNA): TGTGCCAGCAGGATCGGCAGGGAGCCTTCTGGGGCCAACGTCCTGACTTTC.

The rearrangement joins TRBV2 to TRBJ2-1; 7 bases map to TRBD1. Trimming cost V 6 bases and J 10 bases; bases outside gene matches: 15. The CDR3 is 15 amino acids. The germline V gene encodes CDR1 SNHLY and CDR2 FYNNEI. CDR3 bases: TGTGCCAGCAGCCTACAGGGGTCCGGGCCTGGGGAGCAGTTCTTC. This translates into CASSLQGSGPGEQFF.

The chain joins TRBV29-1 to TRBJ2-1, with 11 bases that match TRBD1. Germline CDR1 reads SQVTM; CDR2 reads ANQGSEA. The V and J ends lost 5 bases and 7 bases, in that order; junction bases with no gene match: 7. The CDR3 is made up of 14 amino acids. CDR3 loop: CSVMGQGGWNEQFF. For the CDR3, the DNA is TGCAGCGTTATGGGACAGGGGGGGTGGAATGAGCAGTTCTTC.

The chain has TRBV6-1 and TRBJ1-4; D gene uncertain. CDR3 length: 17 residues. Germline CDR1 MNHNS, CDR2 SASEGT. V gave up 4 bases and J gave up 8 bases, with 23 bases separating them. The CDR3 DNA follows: TGTGCCAGCAGTGCAGCCCCAAGAGGAACGGTACAAGAAAAACTGTTTTTT. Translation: CASSAAPRGTVQEKLFF.

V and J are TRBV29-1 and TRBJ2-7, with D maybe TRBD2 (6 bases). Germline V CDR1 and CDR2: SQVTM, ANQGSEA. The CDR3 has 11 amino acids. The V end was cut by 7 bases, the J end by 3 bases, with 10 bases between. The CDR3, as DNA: TGCAGCGGGGGAGGTTACTACGAGCAGTACTTC. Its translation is CSGGGYYEQYF.

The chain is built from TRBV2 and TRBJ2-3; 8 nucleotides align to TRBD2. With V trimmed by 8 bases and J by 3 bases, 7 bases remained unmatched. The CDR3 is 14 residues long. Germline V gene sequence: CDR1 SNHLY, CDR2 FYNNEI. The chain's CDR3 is CASLHSGATDTQYF. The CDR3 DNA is TGTGCCAGCTTACATAGCGGGGCAACAGATACGCAGTATTTT.

This CDR3 reads CSAREGGGHYEQYF. CDR3 coding DNA: TGCAGTGCTAGAGAGGGGGGGGGGCACTACGAGCAGTACTTC. The rearrangement joins TRBV20-1 to TRBJ2-7; TRBD2 is a possible D gene (7 bases). V gave up 0 bases and J gave up 3 bases, with 12 bases separating them. The CDR3 covers 14 residues. Germline assignment: CDR1 DFQATT and CDR2 SNEGSKA (reference sequence).

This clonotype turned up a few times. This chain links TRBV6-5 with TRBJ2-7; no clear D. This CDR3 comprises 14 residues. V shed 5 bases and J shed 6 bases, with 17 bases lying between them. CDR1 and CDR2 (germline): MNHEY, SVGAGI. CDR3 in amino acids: CASSPSRVRVEQYF. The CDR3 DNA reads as TGTGCCAGCAGTCCGAGCCGCGTCCGGGTCGAGCAGTACTTC.

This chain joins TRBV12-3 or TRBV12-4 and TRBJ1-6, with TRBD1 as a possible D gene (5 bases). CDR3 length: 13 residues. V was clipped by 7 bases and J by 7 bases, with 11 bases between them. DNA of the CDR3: TGTGCCAGCACACAGGCTTGGAATTCACCCCTCCACTTT. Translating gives CASTQAWNSPLHF.

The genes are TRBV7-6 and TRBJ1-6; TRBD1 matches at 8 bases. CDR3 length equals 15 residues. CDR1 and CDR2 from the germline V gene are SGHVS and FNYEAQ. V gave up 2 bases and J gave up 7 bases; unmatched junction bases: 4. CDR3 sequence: CASSLMQGANSPLHF. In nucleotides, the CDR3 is TGTGCCAGCAGCTTAATGCAGGGGGCGAATTCACCCCTCCACTTT.

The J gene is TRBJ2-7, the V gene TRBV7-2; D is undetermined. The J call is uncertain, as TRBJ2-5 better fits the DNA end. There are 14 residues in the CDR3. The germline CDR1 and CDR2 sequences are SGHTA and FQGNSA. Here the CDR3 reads CASSLVGMRETQYF. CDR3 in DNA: TGTGCCAGCAGCTTAGTGGGGATGCGAGAGACCCAGTACTTC.

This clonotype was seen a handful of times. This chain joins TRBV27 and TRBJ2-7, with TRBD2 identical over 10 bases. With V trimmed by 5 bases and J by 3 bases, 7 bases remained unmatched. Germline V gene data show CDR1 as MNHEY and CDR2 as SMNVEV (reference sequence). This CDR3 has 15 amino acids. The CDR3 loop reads CASSLSGGLDYEQYF. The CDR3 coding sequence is TGTGCCAGCAGTCTTAGCGGGGGGTTGGACTACGAGCAGTACTTC.

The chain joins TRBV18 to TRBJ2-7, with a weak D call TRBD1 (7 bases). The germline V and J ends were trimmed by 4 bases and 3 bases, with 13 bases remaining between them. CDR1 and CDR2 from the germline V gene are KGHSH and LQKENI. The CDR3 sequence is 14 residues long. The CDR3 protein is CASSRRQGGYEQYF. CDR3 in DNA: TGTGCCAGCTCACGAAGACAGGGAGGCTACGAGCAGTACTTC.

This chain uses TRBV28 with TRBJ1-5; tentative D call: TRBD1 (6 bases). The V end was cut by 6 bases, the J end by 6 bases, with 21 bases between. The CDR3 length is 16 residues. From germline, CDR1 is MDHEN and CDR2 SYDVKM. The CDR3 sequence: CASRRSGRGWRQPQHF. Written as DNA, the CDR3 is TGTGCCAGCAGACGTTCTGGCAGGGGATGGCGTCAGCCCCAGCATTTT.

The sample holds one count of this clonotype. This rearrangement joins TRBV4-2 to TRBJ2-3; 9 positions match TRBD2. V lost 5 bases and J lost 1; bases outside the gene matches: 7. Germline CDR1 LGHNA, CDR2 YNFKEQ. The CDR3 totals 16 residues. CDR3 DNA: TGTGCCAGCAGCTATAGCGGGGGTCCCGGCACAGATACGCAGTATTTT. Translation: CASSYSGGPGTDTQYF.

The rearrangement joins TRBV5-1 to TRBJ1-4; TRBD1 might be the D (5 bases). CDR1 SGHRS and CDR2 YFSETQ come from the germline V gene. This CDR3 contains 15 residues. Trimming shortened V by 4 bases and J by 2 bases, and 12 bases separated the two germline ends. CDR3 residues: CASSIGRATNEKLFF. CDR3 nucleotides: TGCGCCAGCAGCATCGGCAGGGCTACTAATGAAAAACTGTTTTTT.

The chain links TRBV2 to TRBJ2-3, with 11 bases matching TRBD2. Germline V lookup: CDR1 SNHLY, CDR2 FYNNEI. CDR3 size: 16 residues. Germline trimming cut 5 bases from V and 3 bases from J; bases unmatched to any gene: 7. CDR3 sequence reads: CASSLLASGGTDTQYF. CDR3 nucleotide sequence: TGTGCCAGCAGTCTCCTGGCTAGCGGGGGGACAGATACGCAGTATTTT.

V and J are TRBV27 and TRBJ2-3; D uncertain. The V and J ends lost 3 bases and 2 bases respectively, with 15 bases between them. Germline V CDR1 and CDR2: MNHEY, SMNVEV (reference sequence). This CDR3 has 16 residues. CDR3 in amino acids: CASSFSPRGPTDTQYF. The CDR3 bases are TGTGCCAGCAGTTTCAGCCCCCGCGGCCCCACAGATACGCAGTATTTT.

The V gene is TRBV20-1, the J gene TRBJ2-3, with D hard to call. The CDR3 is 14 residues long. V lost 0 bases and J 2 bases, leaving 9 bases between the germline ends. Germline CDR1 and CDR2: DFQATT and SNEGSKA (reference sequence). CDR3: CSARDSSYTDTQYF. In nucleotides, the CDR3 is TGCAGTGCTAGAGACTCGAGTTACACAGATACGCAGTATTTT.

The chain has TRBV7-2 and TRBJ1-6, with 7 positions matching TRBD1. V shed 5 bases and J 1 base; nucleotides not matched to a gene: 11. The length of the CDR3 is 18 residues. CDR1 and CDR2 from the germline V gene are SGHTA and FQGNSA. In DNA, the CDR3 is TGTGCCAGCAGCCGCACCGGACAGGTTGGATCCTATAATTCACCCCTCCACTTT. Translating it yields CASSRTGQVGSYNSPLHF.

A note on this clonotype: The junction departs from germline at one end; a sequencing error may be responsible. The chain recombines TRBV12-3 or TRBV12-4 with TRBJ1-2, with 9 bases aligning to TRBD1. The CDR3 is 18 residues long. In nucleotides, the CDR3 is TGTGCCGGCAGATCATACGGTCTTGGGGACAGGGTAGACTATGGCTACACCTTC. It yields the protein CAGRSYGLGDRVDYGYTF.

The CDR3 DNA sequence: TGTGCCAGCAGCCTAGACCTGGTTTCCGCCAATGAGCAGTTCTTC. Translation gives CASSLDLVSANEQFF. J is TRBJ2-1 and V is TRBV7-9, with D uncertain. There are 15 residues in the CDR3. The V and J ends lost 5 bases and 6 bases respectively, with 17 bases between them. CDR1 and CDR2 (germline): SEHNR, FQNEAQ (reference sequence).

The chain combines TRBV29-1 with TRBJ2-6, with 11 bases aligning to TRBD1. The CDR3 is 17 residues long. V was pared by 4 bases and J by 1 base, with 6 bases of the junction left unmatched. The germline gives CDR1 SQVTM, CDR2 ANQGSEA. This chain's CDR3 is CSVVLGQGVSGANVLTF. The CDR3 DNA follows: TGCAGCGTTGTTTTGGGACAGGGGGTTTCTGGGGCCAACGTCCTGACTTTC.

DNA of the CDR3: TGCGCCAGCAGCCAAGATCTTGCAGGGAAAGAGACCCAGTACTTC. It encodes CASSQDLAGKETQYF. The gene calls are TRBV4-3 and TRBJ2-5, with a weak D call TRBD1 (5 bases). Trimming cost V 0 bases and J 3 bases, with 11 bases left between them. Per germline, CDR1 LGHNA and CDR2 YSLEER. CDR3 length equals 15 residues.

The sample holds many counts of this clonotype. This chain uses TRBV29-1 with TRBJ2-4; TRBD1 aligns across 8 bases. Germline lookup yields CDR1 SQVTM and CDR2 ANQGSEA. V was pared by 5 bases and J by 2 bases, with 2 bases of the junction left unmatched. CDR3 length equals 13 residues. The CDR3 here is CSVRQGTKNIQYF. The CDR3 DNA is TGCAGCGTTAGACAGGGGACCAAAAACATTCAGTACTTC.